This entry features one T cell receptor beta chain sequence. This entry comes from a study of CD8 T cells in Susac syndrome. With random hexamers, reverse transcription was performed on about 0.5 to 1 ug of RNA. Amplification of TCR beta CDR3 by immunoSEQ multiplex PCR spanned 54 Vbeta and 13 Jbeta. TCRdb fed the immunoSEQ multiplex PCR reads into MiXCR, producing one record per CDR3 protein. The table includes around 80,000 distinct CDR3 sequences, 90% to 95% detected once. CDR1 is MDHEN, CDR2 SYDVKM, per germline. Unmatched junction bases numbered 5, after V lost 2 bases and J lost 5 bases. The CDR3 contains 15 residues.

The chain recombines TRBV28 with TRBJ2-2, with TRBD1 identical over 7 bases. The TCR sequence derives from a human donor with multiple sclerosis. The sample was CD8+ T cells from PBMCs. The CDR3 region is CASSLTGTETGELFF. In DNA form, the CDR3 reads TGTGCCAGCAGTTTAACTGGGACAGAGACCGGGGAGCTGTTTTTT.